The rows below give T cell receptor beta chains drawn from one sample of a study of OX40 agonist ivuxolimab in advanced cancers. The protocol was immunoSEQ multiplex PCR, while the TCRdb copy is restricted to in-frame clones and leaves out a portion. The sample has tens of thousands of clones; about 80% are singletons. The sample consisted of CD4+ or CD8+ T cells sorted from blood, taken in a trial of the OX40 agonist ivuxolimab. Receptor source: an adult with an advanced solid tumor such as melanoma, head and neck, liver or kidney cancer. Both conserved end residues are part of each CDR3. Each record gives: V gene, J gene, CDR3 protein.

TRBV7-9	TRBJ2-3	CASSVRTGEDTQYF
TRBV4-2	TRBJ1-6	CASSQGDRGLDNSPLHF
TRBV19	TRBJ1-1	CASMRVLGTEAFF
TRBV7-3	TRBJ1-1	CASSPKQASAAEAFF
TRBV7-3	TRBJ2-7	CASSLSGTGVYEQYF
TRBV28	TRBJ1-2	CASRAGGYTF
TRBV6-5	TRBJ2-7	CASSYSGGDYEQYF
TRBV28	TRBJ1-5	CASGLRGWNSNQPQHF
TRBV29-1	TRBJ1-1	CSVLRDRLNTEAFF
TRBV10-3	TRBJ1-5	CATNGGSVQPQHF
TRBV9	TRBJ2-5	CASSIEGGGFETQYF
TRBV18	TRBJ2-2	CASSPRTPGLAELNTGELFF
TRBV6-5	TRBJ1-2	CASGTVSGYTF
TRBV7-2	TRBJ1-2	CASSLDRGRSYGYTF
TRBV30	TRBJ2-6	CAWSRGTGAPGANVLTF
TRBV5-1	TRBJ2-3	CASSSGPLTDTQYF
TRBV6-5	TRBJ1-1	CASRPAVKPPEAFF
TRBV7-8	TRBJ1-3	CASQQGHSGNTIYF
TRBV11-2	TRBJ2-7	CASSLALTRLDEQYF
TRBV11-3	TRBJ1-2	CASSSTGAGYGYTF
TRBV29-1	TRBJ2-3	CSARQGLFTDTQYF
TRBV30	TRBJ2-7	CAWSRQGEQYF
TRBV6-6	TRBJ2-3	CASSSTRDTQYF
TRBV7-2	TRBJ2-3	CASSVTDTQYF
TRBV6-4	TRBJ1-2	CASRLRDEGFYGYTF
TRBV5-1	TRBJ1-1	CASSASGTGDTEAFF
TRBV9	TRBJ2-7	CASSVRAGQQYF
TRBV9	TRBJ2-5	CASSVGSGSLGETQYF
TRBV4-3	TRBJ1-2	CASSQLGDRDSYGYTF
TRBV18	TRBJ1-2	CASSPLQGQGFAYGYTF
TRBV27	TRBJ1-2	CASRSLGRNGYTF
TRBV9	TRBJ1-1	CASSVFGGLGTEAFF
TRBV19	TRBJ2-7	CASSIQRTYEQYF
TRBV7-2	TRBJ1-3	CASSFTTQGPGGNTIYF
TRBV4-2	TRBJ2-3	CASSQEKKAFLSTDTQYF
TRBV6-5	TRBJ1-5	CASSLRTGNQPQHF
TRBV6-6	TRBJ1-6	CASSSDRGESPLHF
TRBV7-9	TRBJ2-5	CASSLGAGDQETQYF
TRBV19	TRBJ1-4	CASSTSGFWELFF
TRBV29-1	TRBJ2-1	CSVVRTSGVWQFF
TRBV30	TRBJ1-6	CAWSPAGGFLNSPLHF
TRBV7-9	TRBJ1-2	CASSFERGQAEGYTF
TRBV19	TRBJ2-5	CASSRGLAGEETQYF
TRBV16	TRBJ1-1	CASSIRGQDTEAFF
TRBV6-5	TRBJ1-1	CASSTAGGDTEAFF